This T cell receptor beta chain was obtained from a study of T cell repertoires in cytomegalovirus infection. About the research overall: Shared public TCR beta signatures pointed to both CMV infection and a matching HLA type. Broader study findings: Dominant in the ex vivo response were TCR beta clonotypes restricted by HLA-C and specific for CMV.

About this clonotype: Its antigen is currently unknown.

The CDR3 consists of 13 residues. V dropped 10 bases and J dropped 6; count of bases not matched to a gene: 11. TCRdb re-analysed the reads in MiXCR, keeping a single row per CDR3 protein. The repertoire holds hundreds of thousands of distinct CDR3 sequences, 17% seen once, with approximately 12% in the top ten. Sequencing was carried out using PBMCs. The rearrangement joins TRBV12-3 or TRBV12-4 to TRBJ1-2, with 7 bases identical to TRBD1. The clonotype was recovered from a human donor in good health (CMV status not recorded). Some clones in this sample may be carry-over from other donors' samples. As DNA, the CDR3 is TGTGCCACTAAAAAGGGACAGCATGATGGCTACACCTTC. Its protein product is CATKKGQHDGYTF.